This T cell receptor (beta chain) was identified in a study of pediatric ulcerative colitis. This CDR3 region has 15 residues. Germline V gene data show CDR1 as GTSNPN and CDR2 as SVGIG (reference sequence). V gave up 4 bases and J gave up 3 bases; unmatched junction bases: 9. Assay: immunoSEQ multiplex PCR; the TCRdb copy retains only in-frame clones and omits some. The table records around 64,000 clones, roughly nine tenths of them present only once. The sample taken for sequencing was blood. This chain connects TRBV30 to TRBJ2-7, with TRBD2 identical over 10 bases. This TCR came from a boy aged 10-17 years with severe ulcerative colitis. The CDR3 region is CAWMLASSGSYEQYF. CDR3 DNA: TGTGCCTGGATGTTGGCGTCTAGCGGGAGCTACGAGCAGTACTTC.